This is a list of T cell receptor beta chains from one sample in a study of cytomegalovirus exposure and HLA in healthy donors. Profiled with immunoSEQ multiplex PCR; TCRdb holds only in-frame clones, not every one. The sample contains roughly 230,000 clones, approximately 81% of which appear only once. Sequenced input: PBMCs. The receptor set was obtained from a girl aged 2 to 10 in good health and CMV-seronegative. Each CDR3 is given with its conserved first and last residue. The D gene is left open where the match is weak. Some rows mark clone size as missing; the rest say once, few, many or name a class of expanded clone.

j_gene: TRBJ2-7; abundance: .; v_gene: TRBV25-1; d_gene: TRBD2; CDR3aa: CASSEGTSYEQYF; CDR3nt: TGTGCCAGCAGTGAAGGGACTAGCTACGAGCAGTACTTC
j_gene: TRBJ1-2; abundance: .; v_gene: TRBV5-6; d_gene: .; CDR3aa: CASSLSSFYGYTF; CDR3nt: TGTGCCAGCAGCTTGTCGTCTTTCTATGGCTACACCTTC
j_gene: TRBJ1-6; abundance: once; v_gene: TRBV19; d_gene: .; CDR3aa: CASSDLSGAPNNSPLHF; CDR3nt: TGTGCCAGTAGTGACCTTTCAGGGGCGCCCAATAATTCACCCCTCCACTTT
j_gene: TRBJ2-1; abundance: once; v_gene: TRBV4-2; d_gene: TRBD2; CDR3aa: CASSQASGFIF; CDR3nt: TGTGCCAGCAGCCAAGCTAGCGGGTTCATCTTC
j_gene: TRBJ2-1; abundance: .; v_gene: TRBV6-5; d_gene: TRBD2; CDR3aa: CASSYLSGNGVNEQFF; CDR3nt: TGTGCCAGCAGTTACCTCAGCGGGAACGGGGTTAATGAGCAGTTCTTC
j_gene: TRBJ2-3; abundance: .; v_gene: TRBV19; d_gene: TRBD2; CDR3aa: CASSIGASSGRTDTQYF; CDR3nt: TGTGCCAGTAGTATCGGGGCCTCTAGCGGCCGCACAGATACGCAGTATTTT
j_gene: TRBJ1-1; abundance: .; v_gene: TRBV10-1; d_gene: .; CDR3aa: CASSVFQGISTEAFF; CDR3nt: TGCGCCAGCAGTGTCTTTCAGGGAATTAGCACTGAAGCTTTCTTT
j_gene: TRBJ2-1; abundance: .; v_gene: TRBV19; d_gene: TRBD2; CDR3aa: CASSSSSGRPYNEQFF; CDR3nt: TGTGCCAGTAGTTCCTCAAGCGGGAGGCCCTACAATGAGCAGTTCTTC
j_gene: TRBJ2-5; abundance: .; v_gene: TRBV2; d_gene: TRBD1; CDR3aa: CASIASRGLGGGETQYF; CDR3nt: TGTGCCAGCATCGCAAGTAGGGGTCTAGGGGGCGGCGAGACCCAGTACTTC
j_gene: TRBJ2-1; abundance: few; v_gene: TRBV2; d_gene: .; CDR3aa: CASSETLGIKQFF; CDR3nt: TGTGCCAGCAGTGAAACTCTCGGGATTAAGCAGTTCTTC
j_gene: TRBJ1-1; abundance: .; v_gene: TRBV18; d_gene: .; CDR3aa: CASCELGNTEAFF; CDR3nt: TGTGCCAGCTGCGAGCTTGGGAACACTGAAGCTTTCTTT
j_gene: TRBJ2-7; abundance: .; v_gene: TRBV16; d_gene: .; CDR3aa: CASSPAGRHYEQYF; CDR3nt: TGTGCCAGCAGCCCCGCGGGACGCCACTACGAGCAGTACTTC
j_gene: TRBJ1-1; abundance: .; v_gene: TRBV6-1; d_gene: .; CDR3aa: CASSEDRVDTEAFF; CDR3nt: TGTGCCAGCAGTGAAGACAGGGTGGACACTGAAGCTTTCTTT
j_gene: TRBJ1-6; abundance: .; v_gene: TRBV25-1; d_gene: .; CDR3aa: CASSQTENSPLHF; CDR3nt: TGTGCCAGCAGTCAAACAGAGAATTCACCCCTCCACTTT
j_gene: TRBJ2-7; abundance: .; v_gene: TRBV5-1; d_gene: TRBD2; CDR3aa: CASSLAGTSGRSVGEQYF; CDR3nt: TGCGCCAGCAGCTTGGCCGGGACTAGCGGGAGATCAGTGGGCGAGCAGTACTTC
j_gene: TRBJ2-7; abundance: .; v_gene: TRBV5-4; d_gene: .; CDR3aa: CASSSGTGRLYEQYF; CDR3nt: TGTGCCAGCAGCTCCGGGACGGGGAGGCTCTACGAGCAGTACTTC
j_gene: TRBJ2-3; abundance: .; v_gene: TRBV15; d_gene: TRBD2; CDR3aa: CATSRDRTSGRVTDTQYF; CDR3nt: TGTGCCACCAGCAGAGATAGAACTAGCGGGAGGGTCACAGATACGCAGTATTTT
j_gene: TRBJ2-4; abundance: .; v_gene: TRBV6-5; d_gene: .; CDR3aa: CASIERWQGDIQYF; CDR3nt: TGTGCCAGCATCGAACGGTGGCAGGGCGACATTCAGTACTTC